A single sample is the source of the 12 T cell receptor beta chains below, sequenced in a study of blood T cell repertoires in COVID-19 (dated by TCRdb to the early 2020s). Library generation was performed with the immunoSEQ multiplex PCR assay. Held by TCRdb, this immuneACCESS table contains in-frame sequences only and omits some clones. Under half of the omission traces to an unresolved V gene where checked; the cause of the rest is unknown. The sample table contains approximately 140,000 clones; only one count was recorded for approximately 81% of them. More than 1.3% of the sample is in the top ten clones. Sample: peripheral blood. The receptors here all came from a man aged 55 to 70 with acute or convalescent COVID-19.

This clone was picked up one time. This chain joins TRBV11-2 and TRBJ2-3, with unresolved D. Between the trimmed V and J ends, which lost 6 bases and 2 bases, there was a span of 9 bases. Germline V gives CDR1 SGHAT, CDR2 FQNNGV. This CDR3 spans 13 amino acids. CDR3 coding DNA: TGTGCCAGCAGTCCGCCCTACACAGATACGCAGTATTTT. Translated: CASSPPYTDTQYF.

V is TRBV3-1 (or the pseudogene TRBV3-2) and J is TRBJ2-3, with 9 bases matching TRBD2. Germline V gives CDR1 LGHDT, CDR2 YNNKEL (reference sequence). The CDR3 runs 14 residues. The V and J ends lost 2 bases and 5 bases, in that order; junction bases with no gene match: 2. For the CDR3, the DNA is TGTGCCAGCAGCCAACGGACTAGCGAAGATACGCAGTATTTT. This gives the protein CASSQRTSEDTQYF.

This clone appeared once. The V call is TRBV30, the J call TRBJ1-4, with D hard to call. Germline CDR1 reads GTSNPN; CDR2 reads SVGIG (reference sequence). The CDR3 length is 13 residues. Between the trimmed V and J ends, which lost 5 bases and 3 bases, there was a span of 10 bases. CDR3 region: CAWGSGPNEKLFF. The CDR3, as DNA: TGTGCCTGGGGGTCTGGGCCTAATGAAAAACTGTTTTTT.

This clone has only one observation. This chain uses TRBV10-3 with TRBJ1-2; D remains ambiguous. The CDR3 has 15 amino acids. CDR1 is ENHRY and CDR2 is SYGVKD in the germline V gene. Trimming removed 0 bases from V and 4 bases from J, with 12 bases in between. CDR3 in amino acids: CAISESTGVGYGYTF. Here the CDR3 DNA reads TGTGCCATCAGTGAGTCGACCGGGGTGGGCTATGGCTACACCTTC.

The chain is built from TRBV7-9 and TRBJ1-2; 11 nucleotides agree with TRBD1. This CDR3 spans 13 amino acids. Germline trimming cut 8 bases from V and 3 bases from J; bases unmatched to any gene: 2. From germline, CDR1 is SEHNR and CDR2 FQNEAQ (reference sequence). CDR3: CASGGQGDYGYTF. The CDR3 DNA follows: TGTGCCAGCGGGGGACAGGGGGACTATGGCTACACCTTC.

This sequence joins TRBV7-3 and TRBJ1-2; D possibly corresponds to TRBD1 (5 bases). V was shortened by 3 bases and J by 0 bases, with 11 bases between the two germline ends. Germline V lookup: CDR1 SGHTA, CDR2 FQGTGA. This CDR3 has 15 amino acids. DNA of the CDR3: TGTGCCAGCAGCTTCACAGGCACATCTAACTATGGCTACACCTTC. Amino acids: CASSFTGTSNYGYTF.

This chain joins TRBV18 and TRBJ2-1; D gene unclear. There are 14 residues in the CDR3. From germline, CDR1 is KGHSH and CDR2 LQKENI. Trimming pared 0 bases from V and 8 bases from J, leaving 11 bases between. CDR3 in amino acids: CASSPPSRLHEQFF. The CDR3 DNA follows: TGTGCCAGCTCACCACCGTCGAGACTCCATGAGCAGTTCTTC. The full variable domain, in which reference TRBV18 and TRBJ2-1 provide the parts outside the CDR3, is NAGVMQNPRHLVRRRGQEARLRCSPMKGHSHVYWYRQLPEEGLKFMVYLQKENIIDESGMPKERFSAEFPKEGPSILRIQQVVRGDSAAYFCASSPPSRLHEQFFGPGTRLTVL.

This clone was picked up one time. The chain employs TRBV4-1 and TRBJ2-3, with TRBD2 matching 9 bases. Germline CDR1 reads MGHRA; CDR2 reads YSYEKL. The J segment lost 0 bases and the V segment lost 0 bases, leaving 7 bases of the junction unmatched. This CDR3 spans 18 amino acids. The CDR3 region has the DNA TGCGCCAGCAGCCAAGATCTTGGTAGCGGGGGTAGCACAGATACGCAGTATTTT. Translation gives CASSQDLGSGGSTDTQYF.

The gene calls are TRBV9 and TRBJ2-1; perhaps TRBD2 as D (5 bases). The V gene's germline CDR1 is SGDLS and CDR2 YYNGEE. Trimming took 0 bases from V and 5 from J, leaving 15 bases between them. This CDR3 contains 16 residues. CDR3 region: CASSVEQTRGNNEQFF. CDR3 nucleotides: TGTGCCAGCAGCGTAGAGCAGACCCGGGGTAACAATGAGCAGTTCTTC.

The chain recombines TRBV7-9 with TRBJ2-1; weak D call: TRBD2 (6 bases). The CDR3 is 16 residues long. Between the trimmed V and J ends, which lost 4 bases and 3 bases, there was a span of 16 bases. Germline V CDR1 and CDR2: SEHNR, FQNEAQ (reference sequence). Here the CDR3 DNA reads TGTGCCAGCAGCTCTTCCCGGGAGTTGATCTACAATGAGCAGTTCTTC. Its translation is CASSSSRELIYNEQFF.

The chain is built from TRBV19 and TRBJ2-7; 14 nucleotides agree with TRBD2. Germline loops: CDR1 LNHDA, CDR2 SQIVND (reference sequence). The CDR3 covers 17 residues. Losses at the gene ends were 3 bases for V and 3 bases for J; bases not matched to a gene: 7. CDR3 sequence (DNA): TGTGCCAGTAGTATGGGACTAGCGGGAGTCGACCTCTACGAGCAGTACTTC. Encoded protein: CASSMGLAGVDLYEQYF.

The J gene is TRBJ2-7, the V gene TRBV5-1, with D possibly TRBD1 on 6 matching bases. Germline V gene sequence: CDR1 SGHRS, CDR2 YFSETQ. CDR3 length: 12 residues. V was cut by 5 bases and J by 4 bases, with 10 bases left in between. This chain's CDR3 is CASRLTGYEQYF. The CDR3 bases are TGCGCCAGCAGACTAACAGGGTACGAGCAGTACTTC.